The T cell receptor (beta chain) described here comes from a study of cytomegalovirus exposure and HLA in healthy donors. About the study: Early on, a data release was issued that held about 85 million unique TCRs from HLA-typed donors. Broader study findings: Presence/absence analyses treated sequencing depth as roughly uniform across donors.

Turning to this clone: What it binds is not known.

Researchers ran the PCR with 60 Vbeta and 13 Jbeta primers. Generated by immunoSEQ multiplex PCR, the TCRdb table keeps only in-frame clones and is missing some. This sample has around 57,000 clones; roughly 90% occur once, and the top ten carry over 1.2%. Germline V gene data show CDR1 as GTSNPN and CDR2 as SVGIG (reference sequence). This CDR3 spans 15 amino acids. The germline V and J ends were trimmed by 3 bases and 4 bases, with 18 bases remaining between them. The sequenced material came from PBMCs. The clonotype comes from a man younger than 45 in good health and CMV-seropositive. The chain has TRBV30 and TRBJ1-1; TRBD1 is a possible D gene (6 bases). CDR3 loop: CAWSHRGGPRTEAFF. DNA of the CDR3: TGTGCCTGGAGCCATAGGGGGGGACCCCGCACTGAAGCTTTCTTT.